The sequence of this T cell receptor beta chain was determined in a study of early T cells in non-severe SARS-CoV-2 infection. Study as a whole: Sequenced bulk RNA came from whole blood that was unsorted, and chains were unpaired.

One entry per CDR3 protein, called by TCRdb with MiXCR from the 5' RACE reads. The sample comprises tens of thousands of distinct CDR3 sequences, more than 8.5% of which are singletons, and around 8.6% rests with the top ten. The TCR was taken from an adult who was a healthcare worker with PCR-confirmed SARS-CoV-2 infection or an uninfected control (not recorded which). Sequencing was carried out using whole blood.

This chain's CDR3 is CASSWDDGKLFF. The CDR3 bases are TGTGCCAGCAGCTGGGACGACGGAAAACTGTTTTTT. This chain joins TRBV7-2 and TRBJ1-4, with D perhaps matching TRBD1 (5 bases). The V end was cut by 4 bases, the J end by 10 bases, with 10 bases between. The CDR3 loop spans 12 amino acids. From germline, CDR1 is SGHTA and CDR2 FQGNSA.